Below, one T cell receptor beta chain is given with its context. This specimen comes from a study of shared clonotypes between healthy human individuals. Some clones are missing from TCRdb's copy, which holds only in-frame ones; the method was immunoSEQ multiplex PCR. The table records fewer than 1.6 million clones, approximately 98.5% of them present only once. The CDR3 consists of 16 residues. Germline V CDR1 and CDR2: MDHEN, SYDVKM. Trimming removed 6 bases from V and 0 bases from J, with 18 bases in between. This chain connects TRBV28 to TRBJ2-7; maybe TRBD1 (5 bases). This TCR was sampled from a man between 25 and 39 years old in good health. The sample taken for sequencing was naive CD4+ T cells sorted from blood. Subset of the sample: CD45RA+ positively selected. CDR3 sequence (DNA): TGTGCCAGCAGCTCCCAAAAGGGGTCTAGCTCCTACGAGCAGTACTTC. Protein: CASSSQKGSSSYEQYF.